The 21 T cell receptor beta chains below come from one sample, sequenced in a study of cytomegalovirus exposure and HLA in healthy donors. In the PCR, 60 Vbeta and 13 Jbeta primers were used. The repertoire was sequenced with immunoSEQ multiplex PCR; TCRdb's copy has only in-frame clones and lacks some. This sample's table has tens of thousands of clones. Sequencing input: PBMCs. Every receptor here comes from a human donor in good health.

J is TRBJ1-1 and V is TRBV27; D unresolved. This CDR3 has 15 amino acids. Germline V gene data show CDR1 as MNHEY and CDR2 as SMNVEV (reference sequence). Between the trimmed V and J ends, which lost 4 bases and 1 base, there was a span of 13 bases. The CDR3 bases are TGTGCCAGCAGTTCATTCGGGAAGGGGAACACTGAAGCTTTCTTT. Translation: CASSSFGKGNTEAFF.

The V call is TRBV2, the J call TRBJ2-1; the match to TRBD1 covers 10 bases. In germline, CDR1 is SNHLY, CDR2 FYNNEI. Unmatched junction bases numbered 7, after V lost 0 bases and J lost 5 bases. The CDR3 is 17 amino acids. Here the CDR3 reads CASSEALRDRGDNEQFF. CDR3 nucleotide sequence: TGTGCCAGCAGTGAAGCGCTTAGGGACAGGGGTGACAATGAGCAGTTCTTC.

This sequence joins TRBV9 and TRBJ1-3; no clear D. Trimming shortened V by 0 bases and J by 2 bases, and 9 bases separated the two germline ends. Germline V gene data show CDR1 as SGDLS and CDR2 as YYNGEE. This CDR3 region has 15 residues. In nucleotides, the CDR3 is TGTGCCAGCAGCGTAGCGGTCGTACCTGGAAACACCATATATTTT. This translates into CASSVAVVPGNTIYF.

In nucleotides, the CDR3 is TGTGCCAGCAGCGCCCAGGGTACGCAGTATTTT. It translates to CASSAQGTQYF. The gene calls are TRBV5-6 and TRBJ2-3, with a possible D match to TRBD1 (5 bases). Trimming pared 4 bases from V and 8 bases from J, leaving 8 bases between. CDR1 is SGHDT, CDR2 YYEEEE, per germline. CDR3 length: 11 residues.

This chain joins TRBV5-6 and TRBJ2-7; a possible D gene is TRBD1 (5 bases). Germline values: CDR1 SGHDT, CDR2 YYEEEE. CDR3 length: 15 amino acids. Trimming removed 4 bases at V and 1 base at J, with 15 bases between. The CDR3 DNA reads TGTGCCAGCAGCCCCCGCAGGGCCCCTTCCTACGAGCAGTACTTC. Translated, it gives CASSPRRAPSYEQYF.

The V gene is TRBV11-2, the J gene TRBJ1-2; TRBD1 might be the D (6 bases). Trimming pared 5 bases from V and 7 bases from J, leaving 20 bases between. Germline V gene lookup returns CDR1 SGHAT and CDR2 FQNNGV. The CDR3 consists of 15 residues. DNA for the CDR3: TGTGCCAGCAGCCCATTCACAGGGACGGACCCTGGCTACACCTTC. This translates into CASSPFTGTDPGYTF. Based on the CDR3 plus reference TRBV11-2 and TRBJ1-2, the full variable domain is EAGVAQSPRYKIIEKRQSVAFWCNPISGHATLYWYQQILGQGPKLLIQFQNNGVVDDSQLPKDRFSAERLKGVDSTLKIQPAKLEDSAVYLCASSPFTGTDPGYTFGSGTRLTVV.

The chain has TRBV7-9 and TRBJ1-1; D remains unclear. Germline assignment: CDR1 SEHNR and CDR2 FQNEAQ (reference sequence). The germline V and J ends were trimmed by 8 bases and 8 bases, with 18 bases remaining between them. CDR3 length: 13 amino acids. This CDR3 reads CASGKTQPWEAFF. In DNA, the CDR3 is TGTGCCAGCGGCAAGACTCAGCCCTGGGAAGCTTTCTTT.

The chain recombines TRBV28 with TRBJ2-1, with D tentatively TRBD1 (5 bases). CDR1 is MDHEN and CDR2 is SYDVKM in the germline V gene. The V end was cut by 7 bases, the J end by 2 bases, with 12 bases between. The CDR3 runs to 14 residues. The CDR3: CASKDTATYNEQFF. CDR3 DNA: TGTGCCAGCAAGGACACGGCCACCTACAATGAGCAGTTCTTC.

The J gene is TRBJ2-2, the V gene TRBV27; possibly TRBD1 for D (6 bases). Germline V gene sequence: CDR1 MNHEY, CDR2 SMNVEV (reference sequence). The CDR3 is 14 residues long. Trimming stripped 6 bases from V and 0 bases from J, with 8 bases between. CDR3 loop: CASSQGTNTGELFF. The DNA for the CDR3 is TGTGCCAGCAGCCAGGGGACGAACACCGGGGAGCTGTTTTTT.

The rearrangement joins TRBV5-6 to TRBJ1-6, with 9 bases identical to TRBD1. The trim removed 7 bases at V and 9 bases at J, leaving 11 bases unmatched. Looked up from germline, CDR1 is SGHDT and CDR2 is YYEEEE. The CDR3 loop spans 15 amino acids. CDR3 nucleotides: TGTGCCAGCTCTCTCGATGGGACAGGGCGTTCACCCCTCCACTTT. As protein: CASSLDGTGRSPLHF.

The genes are TRBV30 and TRBJ2-5, with 11 bases aligning to TRBD2. V shed 2 bases, J shed 9 bases, and the junction held 11 bases outside the gene matches. Germline V gives CDR1 GTSNPN, CDR2 SVGIG (reference sequence). The CDR3 totals 15 residues. CDR3 region: CAWSKQGTSGPSQYF. The CDR3 DNA reads as TGTGCCTGGAGTAAACAAGGGACTAGCGGACCGTCCCAGTACTTC.

The rearrangement uses TRBV4-1 and TRBJ2-3; 10 bases are shared with TRBD2. The J segment lost 0 bases and the V segment lost 0 bases, leaving 15 bases of the junction unmatched. Germline V lookup: CDR1 MGHRA, CDR2 YSYEKL. The CDR3 covers 21 residues. CDR3 loop: CASSQDPGGVAGGHSTDTQYF. CDR3 in DNA: TGCGCCAGCAGCCAAGATCCAGGAGGGGTAGCGGGGGGACATAGCACAGATACGCAGTATTTT.

The chain combines TRBV6-5 with TRBJ2-7; 7 bases line up with TRBD1. V was pared by 0 bases and J by 3 bases, with 2 bases of the junction left unmatched. Germline-derived CDR1 and CDR2 are MNHEY and SVGAGI. The CDR3 is 14 residues long. CDR3 protein: CASSYSGQIYEQYF. Written as DNA, the CDR3 is TGTGCCAGCAGTTACTCGGGACAGATCTACGAGCAGTACTTC.

This chain links TRBV28 with TRBJ2-7, with D maybe TRBD1 (5 bases). There are 14 residues in the CDR3. CDR1 MDHEN and CDR2 SYDVKM come from the germline V gene. V lost 6 bases and J lost 5, with 17 bases in between. The CDR3 here is CASRSTLGVHEQYF. CDR3 nucleotide sequence: TGTGCCAGCAGGTCGACCTTAGGGGTCCACGAGCAGTACTTC.

The chain is built from TRBV4-2 and TRBJ2-2; 9 bases map to TRBD1. The CDR3 length is 16 residues. Germline V gene data show CDR1 as LGHNA and CDR2 as YNFKEQ. Trimming took 1 base from V and 1 from J; bases not matched to a gene: 1. DNA of the CDR3: TGTGCCAGCAGCCAAGTGGACAGGGGGAACACCGGGGAGCTGTTTTTT. It yields the protein CASSQVDRGNTGELFF.

The chain carries TRBV5-8 and TRBJ2-7, with D possibly TRBD1 on 6 matching bases. The V and J ends lost 6 bases and 6 bases respectively, with 16 bases between them. Germline loops: CDR1 SGHTS, CDR2 YDEGEE. The CDR3 totals 13 residues. CDR3 DNA sequence: TGTGCCAGCACCGTTTACAGGGTTGCCGAGCAGTACTTC. Protein: CASTVYRVAEQYF.

V gene TRBV10-1 combines with J gene TRBJ2-2; 8 bases map to TRBD2. The germline V gene encodes CDR1 WNHNN and CDR2 SYGVQD (reference sequence). This CDR3 contains 15 residues. Losses at the gene ends were 6 bases for V and 4 bases for J; bases not matched to a gene: 7. The CDR3 region has the DNA TGCGCCAGCAGCCTCGGGGGGGCGGGCACCGGGGAGCTGTTTTTT. Residues: CASSLGGAGTGELFF.

The chain couples TRBV18 to TRBJ1-2; 10 nucleotides line up with TRBD1. CDR1 is KGHSH, CDR2 LQKENI, per germline. The CDR3 is 16 amino acids. The V gene end was trimmed by 5 bases and the J gene end by 0 bases; junction bases not matched to a gene: 6. The CDR3 DNA follows: TGTGCCAGCTCAGAGACAGGGGGCGGAACTAACTATGGCTACACCTTC. Translation: CASSETGGGTNYGYTF.

The rearrangement links TRBV19 to TRBJ2-3; D is possibly TRBD1 (5 bases). In germline, CDR1 is LNHDA, CDR2 SQIVND (reference sequence). CDR3 length: 13 residues. Trimming removed 3 bases from V and 4 bases from J, with 8 bases in between. The CDR3 coding sequence is TGTGCCAGTAGTATTTTAGGGGCAGATACGCAGTATTTT. Encoded protein: CASSILGADTQYF.

The V call is TRBV5-1, the J call TRBJ2-1, with 7 nucleotides matching TRBD2. Germline CDR1 SGHRS, CDR2 YFSETQ. This CDR3 contains 15 residues. Trimming at V came to 0 bases and at J to 5 bases, leaving 5 bases not matched to a gene. The CDR3 is CASSLVEAGDNEQFF. For the CDR3, the DNA is TGCGCCAGCAGCTTGGTAGAGGCGGGGGACAATGAGCAGTTCTTC.

The chain recombines TRBV19 with TRBJ2-1; TRBD2 matches 8 bases. CDR3 length: 13 amino acids. Germline V lookup: CDR1 LNHDA, CDR2 SQIVND (reference sequence). V shed 6 bases, J shed 4 bases, and the junction held 2 bases outside the gene matches. In DNA, the CDR3 is TGTGCCAGTAGAGCGGGGGCTTACAATGAGCAGTTCTTC. It encodes CASRAGAYNEQFF.